The next 24 T cell receptor beta chains were all read from a single sample in a study of T-cell memory formation after mild COVID-19. TCRdb independently ran MiXCR on the 5' RACE reads; one entry per CDR3 protein. The repertoire holds about 560,000 distinct CDR3 sequences, with around 15% as singletons. Specimen: PBMCs or a T cell subset sorted from them (not recorded which). The source of these receptors is an adult woman who had mild COVID-19 (a few samples of this study predate the infection). Cell type and time point are not known.

This clonotype was seen more than once but under ten times. V usage is TRBV7-8 and J usage is TRBJ1-1; 10 bases match TRBD1. The CDR3 consists of 18 residues. V shed 10 bases, J shed 1 base, and the junction held 18 bases outside the gene matches. CDR1 and CDR2 from the germline V gene are SGHVS and FQNEAQ. The CDR3 sequence is CATVRGTGVSPGNTEAFF. The CDR3, as DNA: TGTGCCACCGTAAGAGGGACAGGGGTCTCCCCGGGGAACACTGAAGCTTTCTTT.

The rearrangement links TRBV29-1 to TRBJ1-5; no reliable D call. Trimming pared 0 bases from V and 0 bases from J, leaving 3 bases between. Germline loops: CDR1 SQVTM, CDR2 ANQGSEA. There are 13 residues in the CDR3. CDR3 sequence (DNA): TGCAGCGTTGAAGAAAATAGCAATCAGCCCCAGCATTTT. It yields the protein CSVEENSNQPQHF.

This clonotype was detected a few times. The chain has TRBV12-3 or TRBV12-4 and TRBJ2-2; 8 bases line up with TRBD2. V dropped 7 bases and J dropped 5; count of bases not matched to a gene: 12. The CDR3 has 16 amino acids. The CDR3 DNA is TGTGCCAGCACGAAAAAGCGGGGGTCATTAACCGGGGAGCTGTTTTTT. It specifies CASTKKRGSLTGELFF.

This sequence joins TRBV30 and TRBJ1-1; perhaps TRBD1 as D (5 bases). Germline-derived CDR1 and CDR2 are GTSNPN and SVGIG (reference sequence). The CDR3 sequence is 15 residues long. Trimming took off 0 bases at V and 3 bases at J, with 14 bases between the two ends. This chain's CDR3 is CAWSVGVWGYTEAFF. The CDR3 nucleotides are TGTGCCTGGAGTGTTGGGGTCTGGGGGTACACTGAAGCTTTCTTT.

This clonotype appeared a few times. J is TRBJ2-6 and V is TRBV6-5; 9 bases match TRBD2. J lost 3 bases, V lost 6 bases, and 3 bases had no gene match. This CDR3 spans 15 amino acids. Germline V gene data show CDR1 as MNHEY and CDR2 as SVGAGI. The chain's CDR3 is CASSQREDGANVLTF. The CDR3 coding sequence is TGTGCCAGCAGCCAGCGGGAGGATGGGGCCAACGTCCTGACTTTC.

This clonotype has more than one count but fewer than ten. The V and J genes are TRBV12-3 or TRBV12-4 and TRBJ1-1; TRBD1 aligns across 9 bases. J gave up 3 bases and V 7 bases, and 15 bases lay outside the gene matches. The CDR3 length is 17 residues. The CDR3 nucleotides read TGTGCCAGCATCCCAGCAGGGACAGGGAGTTATCACACTGAAGCTTTCTTT. Its protein is CASIPAGTGSYHTEAFF.

The rearrangement links TRBV6-1 to TRBJ2-3, with TRBD2 matching 7 bases. The length of the CDR3 is 19 residues. With V trimmed by 3 bases and J by 0 bases, 15 bases remained unmatched. Looked up from germline, CDR1 is MNHNS and CDR2 is SASEGT. CDR3 sequence (DNA): TGTGCCAGCAGTGAGCGAGGGATGTCGGGAGGATTGAGCACAGATACGCAGTATTTT. Translation: CASSERGMSGGLSTDTQYF.

The V call is TRBV29-1, the J call TRBJ2-1; weak D call: TRBD1 (6 bases). Trimming stripped 3 bases from V and 2 bases from J, with 11 bases between. CDR1 and CDR2 from the germline V gene are SQVTM and ANQGSEA. This CDR3 has 14 residues. The CDR3 nucleotides read TGCAGCGTTGACGGCAGGGGCCCCTACAATGAGCAGTTCTTC. Its protein is CSVDGRGPYNEQFF.

The chain carries TRBV24-1 and TRBJ2-1; 8 bases fit TRBD1. Looked up from germline, CDR1 is KGHDR and CDR2 is SFDVKD. V dropped 4 bases and J dropped 4; count of bases not matched to a gene: 8. This CDR3 has 16 amino acids. CDR3 DNA: TGTGCCACCAGTGACCCCGACAGGGGCCCTTACAATGAGCAGTTCTTC. Translating gives CATSDPDRGPYNEQFF.

There are a few counts of this clonotype. This sequence joins TRBV10-2 and TRBJ2-7; D is uncertain. Germline CDR1 WSHSY, CDR2 SAAADI. Trimming stripped 7 bases from V and 0 bases from J, with 13 bases between. The CDR3 contains 14 residues. The CDR3 nucleotides read TGCGCCAGCAAAGAAGATCCAACCTCCTACGAGCAGTACTTC. Its translation: CASKEDPTSYEQYF.

This clonotype was seen only a few times. The chain has TRBV4-2 and TRBJ2-2; 8 positions agree with TRBD2. V dropped 1 base and J dropped 4; count of bases not matched to a gene: 8. The germline gives CDR1 LGHNA, CDR2 YNFKEQ. This CDR3 comprises 17 residues. The CDR3 reads CASSQGGTAGVTGELFF. In DNA form, the CDR3 reads TGTGCCAGCAGCCAAGGGGGCACAGCGGGAGTCACCGGGGAGCTGTTTTTT.

The sample holds a few counts of this clonotype. The chain combines TRBV4-3 with TRBJ2-2; perhaps TRBD1 as D (6 bases). The CDR3 is made up of 12 amino acids. V was pared by 8 bases and J by 5 bases, with 9 bases between. The germline V gene encodes CDR1 LGHNA and CDR2 YSLEER. The CDR3 is CASLGQTGELFF. The DNA of the CDR3 is TGCGCCAGCCTCGGACAGACCGGGGAGCTGTTTTTT.

The table lists this clonotype with a few counts. The rearrangement joins TRBV12-3 or TRBV12-4 to TRBJ2-3; weak D call: TRBD1 (6 bases). The ends were cut back, 8 bases at V and 4 bases at J, with 28 bases in the middle. The CDR3 is made up of 18 amino acids. CDR3 amino acids: CASLPYPKGHPTSDTQYF. In DNA form, the CDR3 reads TGTGCCAGCCTACCGTACCCTAAGGGACATCCAACGTCAGATACGCAGTATTTT.

The gene calls are TRBV7-9 and TRBJ2-2; 7 bases are a match to TRBD2. Germline lookup yields CDR1 SEHNR and CDR2 FQNEAQ (reference sequence). Trimming took 3 bases from V and 4 from J; bases not matched to a gene: 8. The CDR3 is made up of 16 amino acids. The CDR3 DNA reads as TGTGCCAGCAGCTTTGTTGCGGGAGCCTCCACCGGGGAGCTGTTTTTT. Translating it yields CASSFVAGASTGELFF.

The V gene is TRBV25-1, the J gene TRBJ2-6, with D possibly called TRBD1 or TRBD2 (6 bases each). Germline lookup yields CDR1 MGHDK and CDR2 SYGVNS. With 2 bases removed from V and 0 bases from J, the gap between germline ends came to 11 bases. CDR3 length: 17 amino acids. CDR3 sequence reads: CASSEPGASSGANVLTF. CDR3 bases: TGTGCCAGCAGTGAACCGGGGGCCTCCTCTGGGGCCAACGTCCTGACTTTC.

This clonotype was found a few times. The chain carries TRBV7-9 and TRBJ2-1; 9 nucleotides agree with TRBD1. Germline values: CDR1 SEHNR, CDR2 FQNEAQ (reference sequence). The CDR3 consists of 16 residues. With V trimmed by 2 bases and J by 8 bases, 10 bases remained unmatched. CDR3 loop: CASSLLVTGGVDEQFF. CDR3 DNA sequence: TGTGCCAGCAGCTTATTGGTTACAGGGGGCGTCGATGAGCAGTTCTTC. The whole variable domain, remainder taken from reference TRBV7-9 and TRBJ2-1, is DTGVSQNPRHKITKRGQNVTFRCDPISEHNRLYWYRQTLGQGPEFLTYFQNEAQLEKSRLLSDRFSAERPKGSFSTLEIQRTEQGDSAMYLCASSLLVTGGVDEQFFGPGTRLTVL.

There are many counts of this clonotype. The genes are TRBV6-5 and TRBJ1-3, with D uncertain. The ends were cut back, 8 bases at V and 3 bases at J, with 8 bases in the middle. The CDR3 runs to 12 residues. Germline V gene data show CDR1 as MNHEY and CDR2 as SVGAGI. CDR3 in DNA: TGTGCCAGCGCCGGGTTTGGAAACACCATATATTTT. This encodes CASAGFGNTIYF.

This clonotype came up a few times. The chain uses TRBV15 and TRBJ2-2; TRBD1 aligns across 9 bases. The CDR3 covers 18 residues. Germline assignment: CDR1 LNHNV and CDR2 YYDKDF (reference sequence). V gave up 0 bases and J gave up 5 bases; unmatched junction bases: 10. The CDR3 sequence: CATSRDHLDRGSTGELFF. The CDR3, as DNA: TGTGCCACCAGCAGAGATCATCTGGACAGGGGTTCTACCGGGGAGCTGTTTTTT.

CDR3 DNA: TGTGCCAGCAGTTTCCCTCCCGGGACTCGAGTTAAAAACATTCAGTACTTC. Residues: CASSFPPGTRVKNIQYF. V gene TRBV12-3 or TRBV12-4 combines with J gene TRBJ2-4; TRBD2 is a possible D gene (6 bases). The CDR3 covers 17 residues. The V gene lost 3 bases and the J gene lost 4 bases, with 19 bases spanning the gap.

This clonotype has more than one count but fewer than ten. J is TRBJ2-5 and V is TRBV27; no firm D call. Trimming took 8 bases from V and 2 from J, leaving 12 bases between them. The CDR3 runs to 13 residues. CDR1 is MNHEY, CDR2 SMNVEV, per germline (reference sequence). In nucleotides, the CDR3 is TGTGCCAGCTCCCCCTGGGATCAAGAGACCCAGTACTTC. Its protein product is CASSPWDQETQYF.

This clonotype was picked up many times. V and J are TRBV7-8 and TRBJ1-2, with TRBD1 identical over 7 bases. The CDR3 consists of 14 residues. After removal of 5 bases from V and 4 bases from J, the junction contained 7 bases not matched to a gene. Germline assignment: CDR1 SGHVS and CDR2 FQNEAQ. The chain's CDR3 is CASSRRDRSYGYTF. CDR3 coding DNA: TGTGCCAGCAGCCGACGGGACAGATCCTATGGCTACACCTTC.

This sequence joins TRBV5-5 and TRBJ1-2; D gene ambiguous. The CDR3 contains 13 residues. V lost 7 bases, J lost 4 bases, and 14 bases lay in between. In germline, CDR1 is SGHKS, CDR2 YYEKEE (reference sequence). CDR3 DNA: TGTGCCAGCGGAAAGGAGACCCCCTATGGCTACACCTTC. Residues: CASGKETPYGYTF. The full variable domain, in which reference TRBV5-5 and TRBJ1-2 provide the parts outside the CDR3, is DAGVTQSPTHLIKTRGQQVTLRCSPISGHKSVSWYQQVLGQGPQFIFQYYEKEERGRGNFPDRFSARQFPNYSSELNVNALLLGDSALYLCASGKETPYGYTFGSGTRLTVV.

There are many counts of this clonotype. This chain joins TRBV5-1 and TRBJ2-7; 9 bases fit TRBD2. Germline loops: CDR1 SGHRS, CDR2 YFSETQ. J was trimmed by 3 bases and V by 4 bases; bases with no gene match: 11. The CDR3 extends over 16 amino acids. CDR3 loop: CASSRLPSGAYYEQYF. The CDR3 region has the DNA TGCGCCAGCAGCCGGTTACCTAGCGGGGCTTACTACGAGCAGTACTTC.

This clonotype was counted between two and nine times. The V and J genes are TRBV6-6 and TRBJ1-2; TRBD1 aligns across 7 bases. This CDR3 spans 16 amino acids. Germline loops: CDR1 MNHNY, CDR2 SVGAGI (reference sequence). Trimming cost V 3 bases and J 1 base; bases outside gene matches: 8. This CDR3 reads CASSYLQGTFNYGYTF. In nucleotides, the CDR3 is TGTGCCAGCAGTTATCTACAGGGGACCTTTAACTATGGCTACACCTTC.